This T cell receptor (beta chain) was observed in a study of ipilimumab plus nivolumab after autologous stem cell transplantation. About the study: Typical patient got a handful of ipilimumab doses and about eight nivolumab doses (median).

Checkpoint therapy with ipilimumab 1 mg/kg began 14 to 28 days after transplant. Through week 26, nivolumab 3 mg/kg IV was given weeks 1, 4, 7, 10, then biweekly. The CDR3 spans 12 residues. Trimming pared 4 bases from V and 7 bases from J, leaving 13 bases between. CDR1 and CDR2 (germline): SQVTM, ANQGSEA. Clones were sequenced by immunoSEQ multiplex PCR, and TCRdb holds only the in-frame ones, with some missing. The sample lists 17,000 or so clones; about 77% were seen once. The receptor was isolated from a male donor with diffuse large B-cell lymphoma. Sequenced material: PBMCs, taken in a trial of ipilimumab plus nivolumab as post-transplant consolidation. This chain joins TRBV29-1 and TRBJ2-5, with D perhaps matching TRBD1 (5 bases). The CDR3: CSVGGAPGTQYF. CDR3 nucleotides: TGCAGCGTTGGTGGGGCCCCCGGGACCCAGTACTTC.